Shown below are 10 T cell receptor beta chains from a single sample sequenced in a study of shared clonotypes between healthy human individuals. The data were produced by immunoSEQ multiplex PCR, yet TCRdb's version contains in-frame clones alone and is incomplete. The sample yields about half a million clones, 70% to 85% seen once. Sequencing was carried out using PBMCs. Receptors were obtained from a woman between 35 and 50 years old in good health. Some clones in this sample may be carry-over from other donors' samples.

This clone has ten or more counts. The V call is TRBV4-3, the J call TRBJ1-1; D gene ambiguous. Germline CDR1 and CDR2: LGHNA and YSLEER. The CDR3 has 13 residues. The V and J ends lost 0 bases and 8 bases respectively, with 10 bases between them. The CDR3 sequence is CASSQDGGREAFF. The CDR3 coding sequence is TGCGCCAGCAGCCAAGATGGCGGAAGAGAAGCTTTCTTT.

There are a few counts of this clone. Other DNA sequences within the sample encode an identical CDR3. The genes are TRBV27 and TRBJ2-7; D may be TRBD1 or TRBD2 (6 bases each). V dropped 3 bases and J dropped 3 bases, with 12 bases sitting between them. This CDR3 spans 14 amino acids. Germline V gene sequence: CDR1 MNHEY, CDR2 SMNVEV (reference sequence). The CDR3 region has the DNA TGTGCCAGCAGTTTGGGGGCGGGACGCTACGAGCAGTACTTC. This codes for CASSLGAGRYEQYF.

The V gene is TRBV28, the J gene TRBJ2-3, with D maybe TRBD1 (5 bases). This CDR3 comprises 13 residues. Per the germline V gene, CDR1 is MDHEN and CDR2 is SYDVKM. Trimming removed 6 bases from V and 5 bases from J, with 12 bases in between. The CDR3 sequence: CASRAQGKDTQYF. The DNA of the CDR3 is TGTGCCAGCAGAGCCCAGGGAAAAGATACGCAGTATTTT.

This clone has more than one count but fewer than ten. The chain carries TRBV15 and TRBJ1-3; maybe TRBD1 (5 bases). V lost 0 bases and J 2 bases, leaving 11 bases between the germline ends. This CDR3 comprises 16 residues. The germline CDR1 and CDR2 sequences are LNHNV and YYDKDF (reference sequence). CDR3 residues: CATSRDKGFPGNTIYF. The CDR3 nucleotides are TGTGCCACCAGCAGAGATAAGGGGTTCCCTGGAAACACCATATATTTT.

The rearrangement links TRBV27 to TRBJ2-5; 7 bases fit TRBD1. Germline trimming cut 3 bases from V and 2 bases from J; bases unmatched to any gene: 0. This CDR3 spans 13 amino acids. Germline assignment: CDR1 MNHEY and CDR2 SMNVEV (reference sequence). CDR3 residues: CASSFRGQETQYF. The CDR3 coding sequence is TGTGCCAGCAGTTTCAGGGGGCAAGAGACCCAGTACTTC.

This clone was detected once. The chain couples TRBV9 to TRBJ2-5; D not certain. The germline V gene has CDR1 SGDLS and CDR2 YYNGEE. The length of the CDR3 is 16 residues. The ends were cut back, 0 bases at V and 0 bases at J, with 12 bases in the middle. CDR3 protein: CASSVASEKHQETQYF. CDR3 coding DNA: TGTGCCAGCAGCGTAGCCAGTGAGAAGCACCAAGAGACCCAGTACTTC. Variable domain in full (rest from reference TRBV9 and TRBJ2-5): DSGVTQTPKHLITATGQRVTLRCSPRSGDLSVYWYQQSLDQGLQFLIQYYNGEERAKGNILERFSAQQFPDLHSELNLSSLELGDSALYFCASSVASEKHQETQYFGPGTRLLVL.

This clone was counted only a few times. The CDR3 spells CASRRQVNYGYTF. In DNA, the CDR3 is TGTGCCAGCCGAAGACAGGTCAACTATGGCTACACCTTC. This chain connects TRBV2 to TRBJ1-2; tentative D call: TRBD1 (6 bases). CDR1 is SNHLY and CDR2 is FYNNEI in the germline V gene. The V gene lost 8 bases and the J gene lost 2 bases, with 12 bases spanning the gap. The CDR3 spans 13 residues.

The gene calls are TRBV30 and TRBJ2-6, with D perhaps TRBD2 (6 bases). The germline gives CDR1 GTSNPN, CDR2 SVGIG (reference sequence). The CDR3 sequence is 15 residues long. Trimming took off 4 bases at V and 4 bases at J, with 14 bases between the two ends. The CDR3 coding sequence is TGTGCCTGGAATTCAGGAGGGGCGGGGGCCAACGTCCTGACTTTC. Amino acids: CAWNSGGAGANVLTF.

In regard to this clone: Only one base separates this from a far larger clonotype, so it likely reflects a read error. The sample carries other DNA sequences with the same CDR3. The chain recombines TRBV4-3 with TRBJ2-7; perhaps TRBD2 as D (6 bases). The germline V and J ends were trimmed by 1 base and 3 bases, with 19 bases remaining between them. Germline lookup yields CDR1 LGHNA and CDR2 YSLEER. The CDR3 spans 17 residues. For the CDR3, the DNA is TGCGCCAGCAGCCAAGGAGCGGGCAGCGGAGTCCGCTACGAGCAGTACTTC. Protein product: CASSQGAGSGVRYEQYF.

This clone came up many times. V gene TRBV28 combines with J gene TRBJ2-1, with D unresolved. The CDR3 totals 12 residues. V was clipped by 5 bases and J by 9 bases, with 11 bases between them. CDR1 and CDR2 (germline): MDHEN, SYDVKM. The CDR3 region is CASSPQYGEQFF. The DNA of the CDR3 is TGTGCCAGCAGTCCCCAGTATGGTGAGCAGTTCTTC.